This T cell receptor (beta chain) was obtained from a study of OX40 agonist ivuxolimab in advanced cancers. The ends were cut back, 0 bases at V and 5 bases at J, with 10 bases in the middle. The V gene's germline CDR1 is LGHNA and CDR2 YSLEER. The CDR3 loop spans 14 amino acids. Using immunoSEQ multiplex PCR, the repertoire was profiled, and TCRdb retains in-frame clones only, with some absent. The repertoire holds under 75,000 clones, 65% to 90% seen once, with 0.75% in the top ten. The sequencing here drew on CD4+ or CD8+ T cells sorted from blood, taken in a trial of the OX40 agonist ivuxolimab. The TCR was taken from an adult with an advanced solid tumor such as melanoma, head and neck, liver or kidney cancer. This chain connects TRBV4-3 to TRBJ1-1, with a weak D call TRBD1 (6 bases). DNA for the CDR3: TGCGCCAGCAGCCAAGATTGGGGGGCAACTGAAGCTTTCTTT. This sequence encodes CASSQDWGATEAFF.